Sequencing of this T cell receptor beta chain was carried out in a study of T cells in Graves' hyperthyroidism and ophthalmopathy. About the research overall: The authors collected peripheral blood at initial diagnosis, before any treatment. Findings and limits, study-wide: Most clonotypes that expanded in the thyroid above 0.001 also showed up in blood. Ophthalmopathy was model-predicted a median around seven months pre-onset.

RNA transcripts provided the source from which TCR beta CDR3 regions were amplified. TCR CDR3 regions were first amplified by RT-PCR with HTBI primers. TCRdb itself ran the multiplex PCR reads through MiXCR, one entry per CDR3 protein. The data hold hundreds of thousands of distinct CDR3 sequences, with about 15% observed a single time. Trimming took 1 base from V and 9 from J, leaving 7 bases between them. This CDR3 has 12 amino acids. CDR1 is MNHEY, CDR2 SVGEGT, per germline. This clonotype was picked up many times. Its target is not known. The sequenced material came from blood. J is TRBJ2-1 and V is TRBV6-2 or TRBV6-3; D is possibly TRBD2 (6 bases). This clonotype originated in a woman between 18 and 30 years old with Graves' hyperthyroidism. This chain's CDR3 is CASSYWRGEQFF. The CDR3 region has the DNA TGTGCCAGCAGTTACTGGAGGGGTGAGCAGTTCTTC.